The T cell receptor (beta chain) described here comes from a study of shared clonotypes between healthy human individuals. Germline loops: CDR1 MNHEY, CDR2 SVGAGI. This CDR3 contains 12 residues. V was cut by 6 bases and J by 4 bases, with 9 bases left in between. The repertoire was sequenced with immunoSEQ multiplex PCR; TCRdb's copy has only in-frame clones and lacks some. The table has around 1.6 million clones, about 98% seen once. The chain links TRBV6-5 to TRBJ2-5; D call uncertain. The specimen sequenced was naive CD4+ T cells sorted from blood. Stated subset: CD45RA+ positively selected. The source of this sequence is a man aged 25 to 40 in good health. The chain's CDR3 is CASRNSRETQYF. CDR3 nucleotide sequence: TGTGCCAGCAGAAACAGTCGAGAGACCCAGTACTTC.